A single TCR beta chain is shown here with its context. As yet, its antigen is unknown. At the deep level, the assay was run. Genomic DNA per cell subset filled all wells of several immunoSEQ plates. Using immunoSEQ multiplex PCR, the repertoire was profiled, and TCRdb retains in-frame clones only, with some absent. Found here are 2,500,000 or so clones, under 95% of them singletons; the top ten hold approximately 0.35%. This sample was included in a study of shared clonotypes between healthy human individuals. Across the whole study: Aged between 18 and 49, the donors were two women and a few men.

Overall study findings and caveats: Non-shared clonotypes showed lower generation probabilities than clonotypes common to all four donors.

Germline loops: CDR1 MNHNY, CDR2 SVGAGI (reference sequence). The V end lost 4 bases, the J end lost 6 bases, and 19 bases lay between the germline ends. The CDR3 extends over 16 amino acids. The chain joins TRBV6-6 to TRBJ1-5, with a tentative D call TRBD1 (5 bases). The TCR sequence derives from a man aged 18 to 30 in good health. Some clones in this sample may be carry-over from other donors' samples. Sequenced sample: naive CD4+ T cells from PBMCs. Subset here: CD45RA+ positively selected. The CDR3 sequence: CASSWGRGAGGQPQHF. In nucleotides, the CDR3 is TGTGCCAGCAGTTGGGGGAGAGGGGCCGGTGGTCAGCCCCAGCATTTT.